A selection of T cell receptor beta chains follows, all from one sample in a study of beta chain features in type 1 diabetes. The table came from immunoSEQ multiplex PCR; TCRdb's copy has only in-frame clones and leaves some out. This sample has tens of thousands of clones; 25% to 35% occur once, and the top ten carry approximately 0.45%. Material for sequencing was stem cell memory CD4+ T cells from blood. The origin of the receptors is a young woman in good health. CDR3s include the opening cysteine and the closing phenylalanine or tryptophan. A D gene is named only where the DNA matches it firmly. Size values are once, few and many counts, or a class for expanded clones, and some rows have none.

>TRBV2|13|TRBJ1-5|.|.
CASSGQIYQPQHF
TGTGCCAGCAGTGGCCAGATTTATCAGCCCCAGCATTTT
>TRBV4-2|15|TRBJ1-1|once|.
CASSQGGKNSPEAFF
TGTGCCAGCAGCCAAGGAGGGAAGAATTCCCCGGAAGCTTTCTTT
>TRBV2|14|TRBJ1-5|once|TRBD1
CASGDRARDQPQHF
TGTGCCAGCGGGGACAGGGCGAGAGATCAGCCCCAGCATTTT
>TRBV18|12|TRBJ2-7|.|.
CASSPPDYEQYF
TGTGCCAGCTCACCTCCAGATTACGAGCAGTACTTC
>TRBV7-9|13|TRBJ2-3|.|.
CASSLWGSDTQYF
TGTGCCAGCAGCTTATGGGGCTCAGATACGCAGTATTTT
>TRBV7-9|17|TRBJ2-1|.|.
CASSPVGGAPPYNEQFF
TGTGCCAGCAGCCCAGTAGGGGGGGCGCCCCCTTACAATGAGCAGTTCTTC
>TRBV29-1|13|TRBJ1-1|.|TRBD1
CSVDRGRNTEAFF
TGCAGCGTCGACAGGGGCCGGAACACTGAAGCTTTCTTT
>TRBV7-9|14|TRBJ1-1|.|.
CASSQSPWGAEAFF
TGTGCCAGCAGCCAGTCGCCGTGGGGGGCTGAAGCTTTCTTT
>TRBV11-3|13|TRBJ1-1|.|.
CASSRSLNTEAFF
TGTGCCAGCAGCCGCAGTCTGAACACTGAAGCTTTCTTT
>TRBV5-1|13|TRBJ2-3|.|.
CASSLELKDTQYF
TGCGCCAGCAGCTTGGAACTGAAAGATACGCAGTATTTT
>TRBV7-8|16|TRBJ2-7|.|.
CASSQGQGQSSYEQYF
TGTGCCAGCAGTCAGGGCCAGGGCCAAAGCTCCTACGAGCAGTACTTC
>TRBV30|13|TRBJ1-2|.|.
CAWSAQANYGYTF
TGTGCCTGGAGTGCTCAGGCAAACTATGGCTACACCTTC
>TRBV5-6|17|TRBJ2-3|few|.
CASSLLGQGGGTDTQYF
TGTGCCAGCAGCCTCCTAGGACAAGGAGGGGGCACAGATACGCAGTATTTT
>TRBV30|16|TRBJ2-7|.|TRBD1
CAWSPTRQGAIKEQYF
TGTGCCTGGAGTCCCACAAGACAGGGGGCAATAAAAGAGCAGTACTTC
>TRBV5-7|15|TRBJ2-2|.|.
CASLHRDSRIGELFF
TGTGCCAGCTTACACCGGGACTCCCGGATCGGGGAGCTGTTTTTT
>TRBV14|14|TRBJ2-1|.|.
CASSQEVSYNEQFF
TGTGCCAGCAGCCAGGAGGTTTCCTACAATGAGCAGTTCTTC
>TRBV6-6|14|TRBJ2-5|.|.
CASSYMGRKETQYF
TGTGCCAGCAGTTACATGGGGAGGAAGGAGACCCAGTACTTC
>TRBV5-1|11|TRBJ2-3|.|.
CASRYTDTQYF
TGCGCCAGCAGATATACAGATACGCAGTATTTT
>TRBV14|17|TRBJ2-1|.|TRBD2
CASSLTSGGRAYNEQFF
TGTGCCAGCAGCCTAACTTCTGGCGGGAGGGCTTACAATGAGCAGTTCTTC
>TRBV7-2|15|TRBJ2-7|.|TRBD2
CASSLERGALYEQYF
TGTGCCAGCAGCTTGGAGCGGGGGGCTCTCTACGAGCAGTACTTC
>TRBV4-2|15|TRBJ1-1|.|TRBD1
CASSQGERTGDEAFF
TGTGCCAGCAGCCAAGGAGAACGGACAGGGGATGAAGCTTTCTTT
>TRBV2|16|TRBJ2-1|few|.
CASSARTFSSYNEQFF
TGTGCCAGCAGTGCCAGGACTTTTAGCTCCTACAATGAGCAGTTCTTC
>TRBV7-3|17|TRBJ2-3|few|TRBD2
CASSPQLSGSSTDTQYF
TGTGCCAGCAGCCCTCAACTAAGCGGGAGTAGCACAGATACGCAGTATTTT
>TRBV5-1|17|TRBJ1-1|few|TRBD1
CASSSSGTGVYNTEAFF
TGCGCCAGCAGCTCGTCCGGGACAGGAGTATACAACACTGAAGCTTTCTTT
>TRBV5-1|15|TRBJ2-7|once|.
CASRSGISHSYEQYF
TGCGCCAGCAGGTCAGGGATCTCCCATTCCTACGAGCAGTACTTC
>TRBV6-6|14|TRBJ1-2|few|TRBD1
CASRRDRGTYGYTF
TGTGCCAGCAGAAGGGACAGGGGGACGTATGGCTACACCTTC